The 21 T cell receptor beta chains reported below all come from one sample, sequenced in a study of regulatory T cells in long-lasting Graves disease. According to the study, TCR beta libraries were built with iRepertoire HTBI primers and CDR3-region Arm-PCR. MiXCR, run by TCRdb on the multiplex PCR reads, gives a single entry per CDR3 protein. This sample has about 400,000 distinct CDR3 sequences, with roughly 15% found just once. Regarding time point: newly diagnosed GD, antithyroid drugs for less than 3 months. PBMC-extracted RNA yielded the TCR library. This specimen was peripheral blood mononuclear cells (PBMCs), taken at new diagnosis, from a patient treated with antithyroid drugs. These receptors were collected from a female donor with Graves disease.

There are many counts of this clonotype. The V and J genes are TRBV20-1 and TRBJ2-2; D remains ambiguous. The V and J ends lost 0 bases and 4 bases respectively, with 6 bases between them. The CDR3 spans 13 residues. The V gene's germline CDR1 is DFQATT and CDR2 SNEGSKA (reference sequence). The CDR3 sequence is CSAREPVTGELFF. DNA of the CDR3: TGCAGTGCTAGAGAGCCCGTCACCGGGGAGCTGTTTTTT.

In DNA, the CDR3 is TGCAGTGCTTCCCGGGACACCTCCTACGAGCAGTACTTC. This gives the protein CSASRDTSYEQYF. V gene TRBV20-1 combines with J gene TRBJ2-7; TRBD1 might be the D (6 bases). Germline CDR1 DFQATT, CDR2 SNEGSKA (reference sequence). Trimming pared 5 bases from V and 0 bases from J, leaving 11 bases between. The CDR3 sequence is 13 residues long.

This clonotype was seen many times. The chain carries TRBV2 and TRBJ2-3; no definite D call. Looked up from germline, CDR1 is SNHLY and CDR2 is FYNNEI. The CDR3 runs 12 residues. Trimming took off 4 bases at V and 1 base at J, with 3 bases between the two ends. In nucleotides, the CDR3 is TGTGCCAGCAGTGTGGGCACAGATACGCAGTATTTT. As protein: CASSVGTDTQYF.

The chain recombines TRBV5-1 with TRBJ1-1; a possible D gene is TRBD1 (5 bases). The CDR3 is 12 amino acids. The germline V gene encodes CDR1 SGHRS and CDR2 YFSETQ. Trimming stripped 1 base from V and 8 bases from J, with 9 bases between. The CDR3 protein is CASSLTAGEAFF. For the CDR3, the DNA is TGCGCCAGCAGCTTGACCGCAGGGGAAGCTTTCTTT.

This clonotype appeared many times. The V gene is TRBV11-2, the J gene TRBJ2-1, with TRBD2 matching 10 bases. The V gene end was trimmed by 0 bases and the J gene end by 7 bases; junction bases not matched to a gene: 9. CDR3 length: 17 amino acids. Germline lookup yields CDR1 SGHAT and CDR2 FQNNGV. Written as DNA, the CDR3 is TGTGCCAGCAGCTTAGATTCAGGGACTAGCGCGATGAATGAGCAGTTCTTC. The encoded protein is CASSLDSGTSAMNEQFF.

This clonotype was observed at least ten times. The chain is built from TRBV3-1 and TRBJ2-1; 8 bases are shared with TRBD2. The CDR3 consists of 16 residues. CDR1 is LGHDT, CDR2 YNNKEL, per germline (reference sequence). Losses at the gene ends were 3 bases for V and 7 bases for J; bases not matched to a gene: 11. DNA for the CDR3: TGTGCCAGCAGCCACCCCGGAGCGGGAGAAGGAAATGAGCAGTTCTTC. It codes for CASSHPGAGEGNEQFF.

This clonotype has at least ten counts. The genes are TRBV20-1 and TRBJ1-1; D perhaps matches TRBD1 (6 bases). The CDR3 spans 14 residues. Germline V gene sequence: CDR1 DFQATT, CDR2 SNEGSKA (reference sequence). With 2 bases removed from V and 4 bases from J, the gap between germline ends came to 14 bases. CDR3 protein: CSARPTGRGTEAFF. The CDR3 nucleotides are TGCAGTGCTAGACCTACAGGGAGAGGCACTGAAGCTTTCTTT.

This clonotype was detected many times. The CDR3 region is CSVETSATGELFF. The CDR3 DNA reads TGCAGCGTTGAGACTAGTGCCACCGGGGAGCTGTTTTTT. The chain employs TRBV29-1 and TRBJ2-2; D possibly corresponds to TRBD2 (6 bases). With 3 bases removed from V and 4 bases from J, the gap between germline ends came to 9 bases. The germline gives CDR1 SQVTM, CDR2 ANQGSEA. The CDR3 spans 13 residues.

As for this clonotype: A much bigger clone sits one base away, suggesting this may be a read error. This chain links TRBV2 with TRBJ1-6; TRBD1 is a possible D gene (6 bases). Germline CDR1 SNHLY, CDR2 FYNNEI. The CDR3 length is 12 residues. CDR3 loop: CAGSEDSSALHF. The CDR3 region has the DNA TGTGCCGGCAGTGAGGACAGTTCTGCCCTCCACTTT.

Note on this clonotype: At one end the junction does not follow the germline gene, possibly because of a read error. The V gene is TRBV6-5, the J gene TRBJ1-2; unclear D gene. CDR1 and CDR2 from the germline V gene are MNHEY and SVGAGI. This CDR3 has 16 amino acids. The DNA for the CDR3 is TGTGCCAGCAGTTACGCACTTCTCACAACTAACTACGGCTACACCTTC. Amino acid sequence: CASSYALLTTNYGYTF.

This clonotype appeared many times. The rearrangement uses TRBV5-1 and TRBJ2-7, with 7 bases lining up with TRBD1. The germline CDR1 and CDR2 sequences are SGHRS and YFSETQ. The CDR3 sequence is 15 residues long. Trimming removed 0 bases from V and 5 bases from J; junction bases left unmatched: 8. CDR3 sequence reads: CASSLETGRSDEQYF. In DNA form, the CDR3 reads TGCGCCAGCAGCTTGGAGACAGGGAGAAGCGACGAGCAGTACTTC.

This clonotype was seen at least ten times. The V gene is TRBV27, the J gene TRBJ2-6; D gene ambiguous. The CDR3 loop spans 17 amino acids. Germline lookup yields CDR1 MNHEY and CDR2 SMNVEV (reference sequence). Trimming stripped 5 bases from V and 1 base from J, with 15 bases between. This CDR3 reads CASSPQVRSSGANVLTF. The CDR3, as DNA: TGTGCCAGCAGTCCCCAGGTCAGGTCTTCTGGGGCCAACGTCCTGACTTTC.

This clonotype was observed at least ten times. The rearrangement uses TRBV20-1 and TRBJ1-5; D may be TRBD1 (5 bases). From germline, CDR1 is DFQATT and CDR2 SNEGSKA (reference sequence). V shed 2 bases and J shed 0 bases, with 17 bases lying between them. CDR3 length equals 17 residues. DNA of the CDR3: TGCAGTGCTAGAAGGTACGGGACGGGATATAGCAATCAGCCCCAGCATTTT. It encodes CSARRYGTGYSNQPQHF.

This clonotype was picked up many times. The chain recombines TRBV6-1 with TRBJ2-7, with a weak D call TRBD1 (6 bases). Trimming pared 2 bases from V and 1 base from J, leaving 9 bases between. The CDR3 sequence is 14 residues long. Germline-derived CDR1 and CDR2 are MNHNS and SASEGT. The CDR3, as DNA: TGTGCCAGCAGTGAAAAGGGACAATCCTACGAGCAGTACTTC. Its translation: CASSEKGQSYEQYF.

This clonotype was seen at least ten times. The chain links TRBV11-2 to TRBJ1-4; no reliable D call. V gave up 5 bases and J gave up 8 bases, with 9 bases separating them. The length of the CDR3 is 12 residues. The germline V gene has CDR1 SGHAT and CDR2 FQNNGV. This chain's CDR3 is CASSQAREKLFF. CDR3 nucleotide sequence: TGTGCCAGCAGCCAAGCTAGAGAAAAACTGTTTTTT.

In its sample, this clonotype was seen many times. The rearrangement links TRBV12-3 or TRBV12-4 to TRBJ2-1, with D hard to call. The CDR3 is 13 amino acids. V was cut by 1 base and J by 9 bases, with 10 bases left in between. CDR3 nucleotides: TGTGCCAGCAGTTTAGGGGCCACTGGTGAGCAGTTCTTC. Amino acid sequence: CASSLGATGEQFF.

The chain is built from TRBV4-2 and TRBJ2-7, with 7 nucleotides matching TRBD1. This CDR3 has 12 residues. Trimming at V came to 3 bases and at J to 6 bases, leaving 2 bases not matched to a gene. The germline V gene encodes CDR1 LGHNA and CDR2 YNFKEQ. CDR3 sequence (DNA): TGTGCCAGCAGCCACCAGGGGGTCGAGCAGTACTTC. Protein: CASSHQGVEQYF.

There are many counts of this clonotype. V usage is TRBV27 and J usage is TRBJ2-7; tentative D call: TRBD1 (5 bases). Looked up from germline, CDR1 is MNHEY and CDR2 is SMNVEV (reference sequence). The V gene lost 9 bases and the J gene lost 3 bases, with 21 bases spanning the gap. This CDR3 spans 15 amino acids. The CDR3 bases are TGTGCCAGAAGATTTTTAGGACAAGGAAACTACGAGCAGTACTTC. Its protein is CARRFLGQGNYEQYF.

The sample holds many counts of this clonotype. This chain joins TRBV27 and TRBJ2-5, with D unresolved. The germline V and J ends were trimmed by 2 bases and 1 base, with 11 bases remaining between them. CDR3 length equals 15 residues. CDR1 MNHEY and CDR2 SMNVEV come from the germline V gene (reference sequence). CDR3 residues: CASSLRAAPQETQYF. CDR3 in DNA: TGTGCCAGCAGTTTAAGGGCGGCTCCCCAAGAGACCCAGTACTTC.

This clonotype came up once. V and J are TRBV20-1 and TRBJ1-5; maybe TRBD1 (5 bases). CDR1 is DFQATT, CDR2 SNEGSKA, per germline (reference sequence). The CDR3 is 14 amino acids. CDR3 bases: TGCAGCGCGAACGGCAGGGTAATGGATCAGCCCCAGCATTTT. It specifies CSANGRVMDQPQHF.

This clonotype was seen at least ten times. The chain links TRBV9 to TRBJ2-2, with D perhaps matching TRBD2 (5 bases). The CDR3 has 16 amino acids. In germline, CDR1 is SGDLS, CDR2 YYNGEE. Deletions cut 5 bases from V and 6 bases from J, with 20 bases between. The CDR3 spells CASRKDVYGVAGELFF. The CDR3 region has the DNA TGTGCCAGCAGAAAAGACGTATACGGGGTGGCCGGGGAGCTGTTTTTT.